The text below deals with one T cell receptor (beta chain). The antigen is undetermined. Prepared TCR beta cDNA libraries contained unique molecular identifiers. TCRdb reprocessed the PCR reads with MiXCR, giving one entry per CDR3 protein. Of approximately 770,000 distinct CDR3 sequences listed, 40% to 55% are singletons. The data were taken from a study of post-analysis software for immune sequencing data. As for the study in general: There were relapsing-remitting, secondary progressive and progressive-relapsing multiple sclerosis among the disease courses included. Whole-study findings and limits: In multiple sclerosis, normalized Chao1 diversity was significantly below that of controls. TRBV5-6, TRBV5-1 and TRBV20-1 were among roughly 5 TRBV segments more frequent in patients than controls. F-measure co-clustering was strong for batch-matched samples.

V lost 2 bases, J lost 13 bases, and 12 bases lay in between. Germline CDR1 SEHNR, CDR2 FQNEAQ (reference sequence). The CDR3 is 12 residues long. Material for sequencing was blood. The source is a girl aged 10 to 17 with multiple sclerosis. The chain employs TRBV7-9 and TRBJ2-4; D ambiguous. The DNA for the CDR3 is TGTGCCAGCAGCTTAAGGACCGAGGCCCAGTACTTC. It codes for CASSLRTEAQYF.